The clone carrying this T cell receptor beta chain was seen only a few times. Its antigen is unidentified. This specimen comes from a study of post-analysis software for immune sequencing data. The study, taken as a whole, reports: Roughly five TRBV segments appeared more often in patients than in controls, and TRBV5-6, TRBV5-1 and TRBV20-1 were among these.

Trimming removed 6 bases at V and 0 bases at J, with 18 bases between. The CDR3 covers 16 residues. Germline values: CDR1 DFQATT, CDR2 SNEGSKA (reference sequence). Unique molecular identifiers featured in each of the TCR beta cDNA libraries. Input of about 1 to 11 million T cells yielded a few hundred thousand cDNA molecules. Via MiXCR, TCRdb re-called the PCR reads, giving one row per CDR3 protein. The sample carries fewer than 850,000 distinct CDR3 sequences, just under 30% recorded once. Sample: blood. This sequence was found in a girl between 10 and 17 years old with multiple sclerosis. This rearrangement joins TRBV20-1 to TRBJ1-5; D might be TRBD1 (5 bases). The CDR3 DNA reads as TGCAGTGCCAGTGAGGGGCGGATATATAGCAATCAGCCCCAGCATTTT. Protein product: CSASEGRIYSNQPQHF.